Listed below are T cell receptor beta chains from one sample, sequenced in a study of CD8+ T cells in alopecia areata. TCRdb's table, derived via immunoSEQ multiplex PCR, lists solely in-frame clones and lacks some. The sample has 110,000 to 150,000 clones, around 51% seen once. The specimen was CD4+ T cells sorted from blood, collected at week 0. The receptors come from a human donor with alopecia areata. The conserved cysteine and the conserved F or W are not part of the CDR3 here. Fields, in order: J gene, V gene, D gene, CDR3 protein. A D gene is named only where the DNA matches it firmly.

TRBJ2-3 TRBV5-1 TRBD2 ASSPGLAGRGTDTQY
TRBJ2-1 TRBV11-1 - ASSLLGGKSYNEQF
TRBJ2-5 TRBV5-1 - ASSLGLQETQY
TRBJ1-1 TRBV27 - ASSPRQNGEAF
TRBJ1-2 TRBV10-3 TRBD1 AISKDRDYGYT
TRBJ2-7 TRBV2 - ASSEALLGYEQY
TRBJ2-7 TRBV6-5 TRBD1 ASRRSTGGVYEQY
TRBJ1-2 TRBV6-6 - ASSPPRANYGYT
TRBJ2-1 TRBV7-3 - ASSQGTSSYNEQF
TRBJ2-3 TRBV10-3 - ASHRDRSTDTQY
TRBJ2-3 TRBV18 - ASSPTAADTQY
TRBJ2-5 TRBV2 - ASRVTRGETQY
TRBJ2-2 TRBV29-1 - SVRAHGGNTGELF
TRBJ2-7 TRBV19 TRBD2 ASSEVAGAAYEQY
- TRBV28 - ASSPSDRPYEQY
TRBJ2-1 TRBV30 - AWSKKNEQF
TRBJ2-7 TRBV29-1 TRBD1 SVAWDRVSYEQY
TRBJ2-3 TRBV5-4 - ASSTQEYTDTQY
TRBJ1-2 TRBV28 - ASSVVTGYGYT
TRBJ1-4 TRBV27 - ASSLSSGEKLF
TRBJ2-7 TRBV14 TRBD1 ASSQRGQGADEQY
TRBJ1-5 TRBV23-1 TRBD1 ASSQPTGVNQPQH
TRBJ2-5 TRBV30 - AWSLSPETQY
TRBJ2-7 TRBV13 TRBD1 ASSSPGQRGEQY
TRBJ2-1 TRBV29-1 - SVDRYNEQF
TRBJ2-2 TRBV29-1 - SVRTSHAGELF
TRBJ2-5 TRBV4-3 - ASSQDGQGGETQY